This TCR beta chain was recorded in a study of T cell changes during pregnancy in multiple sclerosis. The CDR3 has 13 residues. CDR1 is SGHAT, CDR2 FQNNGV, per germline. V was shortened by 3 bases and J by 3 bases, with 9 bases between the two germline ends. Sequencing used immunoSEQ multiplex PCR; TCRdb keeps in-frame clones, though not all of them. The sample records tens of thousands of clones, approximately 94% being singletons. The rearrangement uses TRBV11-2 and TRBJ2-7; tentative D call: TRBD2 (5 bases). Sequencing used peripheral blood, obtained in the third trimester of pregnancy. The sequence was obtained from a female donor with multiple sclerosis, enrolled in a pregnancy study. CDR3 sequence: CASSFGSDYEQYF. DNA for the CDR3: TGTGCCAGCAGCTTTGGGAGTGACTACGAGCAGTACTTC.